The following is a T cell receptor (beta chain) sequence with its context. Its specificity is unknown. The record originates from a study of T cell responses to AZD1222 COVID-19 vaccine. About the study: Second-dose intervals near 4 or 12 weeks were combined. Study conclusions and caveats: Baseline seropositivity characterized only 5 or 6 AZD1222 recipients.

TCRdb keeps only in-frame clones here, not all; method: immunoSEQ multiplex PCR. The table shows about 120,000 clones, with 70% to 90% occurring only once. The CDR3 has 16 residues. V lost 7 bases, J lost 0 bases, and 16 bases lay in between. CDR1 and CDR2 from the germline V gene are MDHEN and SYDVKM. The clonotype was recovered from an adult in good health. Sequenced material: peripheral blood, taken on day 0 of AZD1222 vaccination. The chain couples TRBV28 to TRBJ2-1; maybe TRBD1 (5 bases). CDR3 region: CASMFGATHSYNEQFF. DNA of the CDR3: TGTGCCAGCATGTTTGGGGCAACCCACTCCTACAATGAGCAGTTCTTC.